The T cell receptor beta chain under discussion was sequenced for a study of T cells after yellow fever vaccination (dated by TCRdb to about 2019). At the level of the whole study: The SMART-Seq v4 Ultra Low Input RNA kit was used to prepare libraries from fractions with low cell numbers. Bulk TCR alpha and beta repertoires were sequenced longitudinally to track T-cell clones before and after primary and booster YFV17D yellow fever vaccination. Blood was collected at multiple timepoints before and after primary and secondary immunization, and bulk PBMC replicates and cell subsets were isolated. Two healthy male donors, one aged 18 to 29 and one aged 30 to 40 years, made up the cohort. On the study overall, not on this receptor specifically: Only a couple of donors were included in the study, so the extent to which the findings can be generalized is limited. A small fraction of clonotypes showed up in both the CD4 and CD8 compartments, probably as a result of convergent recombination. FACS-sorted repertoires could contain abundant contaminating clonotypes from the bulk population, so computational filtering was required. Most clones expanded after primary vaccination were re-detected after the booster (96% of CD4 and more than 70% of CD8), suggesting broad memory maintenance. The secondary T-cell response was found to be weaker but faster than the primary response, with a peak reached on day 5 rather than on day 15.

This clonotype was observed a handful of times. No cognate antigen has been identified for it. No base qualities exist here, and no much larger clone lies one base off it. From the germline V gene (reference sequence), CDR1 is DFQATT and CDR2 is SNEGSKA. V is cut back by 4 bases and J by 5 bases, with 17 bases in the junction unmatched. The CDR3, from cysteine to phenylalanine, totals 17 residues. The retained sequence is limited to the CDR3, 51 bases, with the frame set at the first base. Synthesis of TCR cDNA relied on 5'RACE template switching, a step that introduced a universal primer site along with unique molecular identifiers. cDNA synthesis was primed from both the TCR alpha and TCR beta constant segments. Library amplification used two PCR steps, and the second PCR step added sample barcodes and sequencing adapters. Libraries were sequenced on Illumina HiSeq 2500 (2x100 bp) or NovaSeq (2x150 bp). Under the source paper's analysis protocol: Demultiplexing of reads and collapsing into UMI consensus sequences were performed with MIGEC, and V(D)J alignment was carried out with MiXCR. Vaccine-responding clonotypes were defined with edgeR using replicate PBMC samples, requiring FDR below 0.01 and a log2 fold change above 5 up to day 15. CD4 or CD8 identity was assigned to each bulk clonotype according to whether the clonotype was present at higher abundance in the sequenced CD4 repertoire or the sequenced CD8 repertoire. The public reads were run again by TCRdb, first through fastp at Q25 and then through MiXCR, and only productive beta chains were kept. Rows are unified per CDR3 protein, each entry keeping the most common DNA and genes. Clone size and V and J calls follow TCRdb, not the original study. This sample has about 330,000 distinct CDR3 sequences in its table, and about 8.3% of those were observed once. The ten largest clonotypes hold roughly 18% of the sample.

The sample's treatment or condition label, decoded: live attenuated yellow fever vaccine strain. At every blood-draw timepoint, two biological replicates of bulk PBMCs were collected. A standard Ficoll-Paque protocol was used to isolate PBMCs from peripheral blood. TriZol was used to extract RNA from bulk PBMCs, CD4 and CD8 fractions, and dextramer-positive and dextramer-negative fractions. The receptor chain draws on TRBV20-1 and TRBJ2-1, and TRBD2 aligns with 7 junction nucleotides. Sequenced material: PBMCs, taken approximately 40 days after the first yellow fever vaccination. The origin of this receptor is a man between 18 and 35 years old who received the YFV17D yellow fever vaccine. Read as DNA, the sequence is TGCAGTGCTACGTCCAGCGGGGAGCTATTTGTCCACAATGAGCAGTTCTTC. This sequence encodes CSATSSGELFVHNEQFF.